The 3 T cell receptor beta chains listed next were all sequenced from one sample in a study of shared clonotypes between healthy human individuals. Sequenced by immunoSEQ multiplex PCR; TCRdb stores in-frame clones only, minus some. In the table there are more than 2,000,000 clones, around nine tenths of which are singletons. Sequenced material: naive CD4+ T cells sorted from blood. Sample subset: CD45RA+ positively selected. These receptors came from a man aged 18 to 29 in good health.

V is TRBV6-5 and J is TRBJ1-1; D is unclear. This CDR3 region has 13 residues. Trimming pared 2 bases from V and 6 bases from J, leaving 10 bases between. Germline assignment: CDR1 MNHEY and CDR2 SVGAGI. CDR3 bases: TGTGCCAGCAGTTACGGGGTATGGGCTGAAGCTTTCTTT. It encodes CASSYGVWAEAFF.

The chain has TRBV5-1 and TRBJ2-6; D is perhaps TRBD1 (6 bases). Germline loops: CDR1 SGHRS, CDR2 YFSETQ. V was trimmed by 0 bases and J by 0 bases, leaving 10 bases between them. CDR3 length equals 17 residues. CDR3 sequence (DNA): TGCGCCAGCAGCTTGGAAGGACAGTTCTCTGGGGCCAACGTCCTGACTTTC. This codes for CASSLEGQFSGANVLTF.

The chain combines TRBV23-1 with TRBJ1-2; 9 bases map to TRBD1. TRBV23-1 is known as an ORF, though its function is uncertain. The V and J ends lost 2 bases and 6 bases, in that order; junction bases with no gene match: 4. The CDR3 contains 14 residues. CDR3 sequence reads: CASSQNGTGHGYTF. CDR3 nucleotides: TGCGCCAGCAGTCAAAACGGGACAGGGCATGGCTACACCTTC.